This T cell receptor (beta chain) was recovered during a study of tumor and adjacent non-tumor tissue in lung cancer. At the level of the study: Patients comprised about a dozen adenocarcinoma, a couple of squamous cell carcinoma and 1 small cell lung cancer. Study results and limitations: Top 100 clones took a larger repertoire share in normal lung. Tumor tissue had significantly higher TCR diversity than normal lung.

By sample share, this clonotype is medium-sized. What it recognizes is unknown. TCRbeta libraries were built with three rounds of nested PCR, modified from ARM-PCR. TCRdb redid the calling of the multiplex PCR reads with MiXCR, one entry per CDR3 protein. Of under 150,000 distinct CDR3 sequences in the sample, around 61% were seen once. Germline values: CDR1 MNHNS, CDR2 SASEGT. V trimming: 4 bases; J trimming: 7 bases; junction bases outside the gene matches: 4. The CDR3 is made up of 13 amino acids. This sample's RNA came from whole unsorted tissue. This TCR was sampled from a man in his 60s with small cell lung cancer. Sequencing input: lung tumor tissue. This rearrangement joins TRBV6-1 to TRBJ2-4, with 7 bases lining up with TRBD1. The CDR3 loop reads CASSVRGHNIQYF. The CDR3 DNA follows: TGTGCCAGCAGTGTAAGGGGGCATAACATTCAGTACTTC.